Shown below are 28 T cell receptor beta chains from a single sample sequenced in a study of identical twins. MiXCR, applied by TCRdb to the 5' RACE reads, yields one record per CDR3 protein. The repertoire holds a few hundred thousand distinct CDR3 sequences, with about a fifth as singletons. The sequenced material came from naive T cells sorted from blood. The receptors here all came from a man between 50 and 59 years old in good health.

This chain connects TRBV20-1 to TRBJ2-5; 9 bases agree with TRBD2. The V segment lost 3 bases and the J segment 4 bases; nucleotides outside the gene matches: 9. CDR3 length: 15 residues. Germline V CDR1 and CDR2: DFQATT, SNEGSKA (reference sequence). The CDR3 DNA is TGCAGTGCTAGCCTCCCCCGCGGGGGGGCAGAGACCCAGTACTTC. Protein sequence: CSASLPRGGAETQYF.

This clonotype came up many times. The genes are TRBV5-1 and TRBJ2-1, with TRBD2 matching 13 bases. The germline V gene has CDR1 SGHRS and CDR2 YFSETQ. This CDR3 has 14 residues. Trimming took 2 bases from V and 8 from J; bases not matched to a gene: 1. CDR3 in DNA: TGCGCCAGCAGCTTACTAGCGGGAGGGGATGAGCAGTTCTTC. Encoded protein: CASSLLAGGDEQFF.

This clonotype was observed a few times. The rearrangement uses TRBV20-1 and TRBJ2-7; 7 bases map to TRBD1. The length of the CDR3 is 15 residues. CDR1 is DFQATT, CDR2 SNEGSKA, per germline (reference sequence). The V gene end was trimmed by 4 bases and the J gene end by 1 base; junction bases not matched to a gene: 10. The CDR3 DNA follows: TGCAGTGCTAACGATATCAGGGGGTATTCCTACGAGCAGTACTTC. This encodes CSANDIRGYSYEQYF.

The V call is TRBV18, the J call TRBJ2-6; D is perhaps TRBD1 (5 bases). The germline CDR1 and CDR2 sequences are KGHSH and LQKENI. V was clipped by 2 bases and J by 3 bases, with 11 bases between them. The CDR3 has 16 amino acids. CDR3 in DNA: TGTGCCAGCTCACCAGGGGAAGGACATGGGGCCAACGTCCTGACTTTC. Translation gives CASSPGEGHGANVLTF.

The CDR3 DNA reads TGCGCCAGCGCCGACAGTAGCTCCTATAATTCACCCCTCCACTTT. Translated, it gives CASADSSSYNSPLHF. This rearrangement joins TRBV4-3 to TRBJ1-6; perhaps TRBD1 as D (5 bases). Germline V gene data show CDR1 as LGHNA and CDR2 as YSLEER. V lost 8 bases to trimming and J lost 0 bases, with 11 bases between them. The CDR3 is 15 amino acids.

This clonotype was observed a few times. The junction does not match germline at one end; this may be a read error. The V and J genes are TRBV7-2 and TRBJ2-7; D possibly corresponds to TRBD2 (6 bases). This CDR3 comprises 15 residues. Germline CDR1 and CDR2: SGHTA and FQGNSA. Here the CDR3 DNA reads TGTGCCAGCAGCCTAGCCGGGACTTCAGCCTACGAGCAGTACTTC. This translates into CASSLAGTSAYEQYF.

This clonotype was detected many times. The V and J genes are TRBV4-2 and TRBJ1-4; TRBD1 agrees at 7 bases. V gave up 1 base and J gave up 6 bases; unmatched junction bases: 2. Germline V gene data show CDR1 as LGHNA and CDR2 as YNFKEQ. There are 14 residues in the CDR3. For the CDR3, the DNA is TGTGCCAGCAGCCAAGTTGGGACAGATGAAAAACTGTTTTTT. Its translation is CASSQVGTDEKLFF.

The sample holds many counts of this clonotype. The chain uses TRBV6-2 or TRBV6-3 and TRBJ2-1; 7 bases align to TRBD2. V dropped 4 bases and J dropped 9; count of bases not matched to a gene: 6. The CDR3 spans 13 residues. Germline values: CDR1 MNHEY, CDR2 SVGEGT. DNA of the CDR3: TGTGCCAGCAGTTTGGGAGGGGTGGGTGAGCAGTTCTTC. Protein: CASSLGGVGEQFF.

The rearrangement links TRBV14 to TRBJ2-1, with 7 bases aligning to TRBD2. This CDR3 is built from 18 residues. Germline CDR1 SGHDN, CDR2 FVKESK. Trimming at V came to 1 base and at J to 3 bases, leaving 12 bases not matched to a gene. CDR3 coding DNA: TGTGCCAGCAGCCAAGGAGTCATAGGCGGGAGATACTACAATGAGCAGTTCTTC. Protein sequence: CASSQGVIGGRYYNEQFF. The full variable domain, in which reference TRBV14 and TRBJ2-1 provide the parts outside the CDR3, is EAGVTQFPSHSVIEKGQTVTLRCDPISGHDNLYWYRRVMGKEIKFLLHFVKESKQDESGMPNNRFLAERTGGTYSTLKVQPAELEDSGVYFCASSQGVIGGRYYNEQFFGPGTRLTVL.

A few counts support this clonotype. The V and J genes are TRBV24-1 and TRBJ1-4; D ambiguous. CDR1 KGHDR and CDR2 SFDVKD come from the germline V gene. CDR3 size: 16 residues. V was trimmed by 3 bases and J by 8 bases, leaving 18 bases between them. DNA of the CDR3: TGTGCCACCAGTGATCCCCGGACGGGGTTGTCGGAAAAACTGTTTTTT. This codes for CATSDPRTGLSEKLFF.

This clonotype was recorded at least ten times. The chain joins TRBV5-1 to TRBJ2-3; D possibly corresponds to TRBD1 (5 bases). The CDR3 spans 16 residues. Per the germline V gene, CDR1 is SGHRS and CDR2 is YFSETQ. V was clipped by 2 bases and J by 0 bases, with 13 bases between them. CDR3 DNA sequence: TGCGCCAGCAGCTTTGAGGTCGCAGGGAGCACAGATACGCAGTATTTT. It specifies CASSFEVAGSTDTQYF.

This clonotype came up many times. The chain carries TRBV5-5 and TRBJ1-2; 9 bases align to TRBD1. With 4 bases clipped from V and 6 bases from J, the junction kept 13 bases outside the gene matches. Per the germline V gene, CDR1 is SGHKS and CDR2 is YYEKEE (reference sequence). There are 16 residues in the CDR3. In nucleotides, the CDR3 is TGTGCCAGCAGCACCAACCCCGGGACAGGGAGCCATGGCTACACCTTC. Its translation is CASSTNPGTGSHGYTF.

This clonotype was seen a handful of times. The chain links TRBV7-2 to TRBJ1-4; the D is unclear. Germline lookup yields CDR1 SGHTA and CDR2 FQGNSA. Trimming removed 1 base at V and 8 bases at J, with 11 bases between. CDR3 length equals 14 residues. CDR3: CASSLGQIGEKLFF. The CDR3 DNA sequence: TGTGCCAGCAGCTTAGGGCAGATCGGGGAAAAACTGTTTTTT. The variable domain in full, completed from reference TRBV7-2 and TRBJ1-4, reads GAGVSQSPSNKVTEKGKDVELRCDPISGHTALYWYRQSLGQGLEFLIYFQGNSAPDKSGLPSDRFSAERTGGSVSTLTIQRTQQEDSAVYLCASSLGQIGEKLFFGSGTQLSVL.

In regard to this clonotype: A much larger clone lies a single base off, so this may be a read error. The rearrangement joins TRBV6-2 or TRBV6-3 to TRBJ2-7, with 14 bases identical to TRBD2. There are 17 residues in the CDR3. Per the germline V gene, CDR1 is MNHEY and CDR2 is SVGEGT. The CDR3 loop reads CAGRLGLAGGETYEQYF. The CDR3 DNA reads as TGTGCCGGCAGACTAGGACTAGCGGGAGGTGAGACCTACGAGCAGTACTTC.

This clonotype was recorded at least ten times. This chain connects TRBV20-1 to TRBJ1-1, with D unresolved. Trimming pared 6 bases from V and 3 bases from J, leaving 8 bases between. The CDR3 is 11 amino acids. Germline loops: CDR1 DFQATT, CDR2 SNEGSKA (reference sequence). CDR3 coding DNA: TGCAGTGCACCGTATTACACTGAAGCTTTCTTT. Its protein is CSAPYYTEAFF.

Comment on this clonotype: A much larger clonotype is one base distant, so this may be a read error. DNA of the CDR3: TGTGCCAGTAGTACCCAACAGGGGTGGTCCGGGGAGCTGTTTTTT. Translating it yields CASSTQQGWSGELFF. The rearrangement uses TRBV19 and TRBJ2-2, with 7 positions matching TRBD1. The ends lost 4 bases at V and 6 bases at J; junction bases unmatched: 8. Germline-derived CDR1 and CDR2 are LNHDA and SQIVND (reference sequence). There are 15 residues in the CDR3.

This clonotype was seen repeatedly, ten times or more. This chain joins TRBV20-1 and TRBJ2-1; D not resolved. This CDR3 has 13 residues. Germline CDR1 reads DFQATT; CDR2 reads SNEGSKA (reference sequence). The V gene lost 3 bases and the J gene lost 10 bases, with 16 bases spanning the gap. In nucleotides, the CDR3 is TGCAGTGCTAGTTCCCTACCTCTGGGAGAGCAGTTCTTC. Translation: CSASSLPLGEQFF.

This clonotype was seen a few times. This rearrangement joins TRBV20-1 to TRBJ2-5; tentative D call: TRBD1 (7 bases). Germline CDR1 and CDR2: DFQATT and SNEGSKA (reference sequence). V lost 7 bases and J lost 1, with 19 bases in between. This CDR3 is 15 amino acids long. CDR3 in DNA: TGCAGTGTAAGGCGGGACAGCCATTTCCAAGAGACCCAGTACTTC. This sequence encodes CSVRRDSHFQETQYF.

This clonotype was detected only a few times. CDR3 loop: CASSLGGLSNNEQFF. DNA of the CDR3: TGTGCCAGCAGCTTGGGGGGACTATCGAACAATGAGCAGTTCTTC. V gene TRBV5-6 combines with J gene TRBJ2-1; 7 bases align to TRBD2. Per the germline V gene, CDR1 is SGHDT and CDR2 is YYEEEE. V lost 0 bases, J lost 5 bases, and 5 bases stayed unmatched. This CDR3 comprises 15 residues.

This clonotype was seen a handful of times. V usage is TRBV20-1 and J usage is TRBJ2-5, with D perhaps matching TRBD1 (6 bases). The CDR3 runs to 14 residues. Germline CDR1 and CDR2: DFQATT and SNEGSKA (reference sequence). Between the trimmed V and J ends, which lost 8 bases and 2 bases, there was a span of 18 bases. The CDR3 DNA reads TGCAGTTCACCTTCATACAGGGCACAAGAGACCCAGTACTTC. This codes for CSSPSYRAQETQYF.

The sample holds a few counts of this clonotype. The V call is TRBV20-1, the J call TRBJ2-7, with D tentatively TRBD2 (6 bases). From germline, CDR1 is DFQATT and CDR2 SNEGSKA (reference sequence). Deletions cut 6 bases from V and 1 base from J, with 7 bases between. The CDR3 has 11 residues. CDR3 residues: CSAGTSYEQYF. In nucleotides, the CDR3 is TGCAGTGCAGGGACTTCCTACGAGCAGTACTTC.

The rearrangement joins TRBV14 to TRBJ2-1, with TRBD2 identical over 13 bases. Germline trimming cut 3 bases from V and 5 bases from J; bases unmatched to any gene: 1. CDR1 is SGHDN and CDR2 is FVKESK in the germline V gene. This CDR3 comprises 15 residues. In nucleotides, the CDR3 is TGTGCCAGCAGCCAGACTAGCGGGGGGAACAATGAGCAGTTCTTC. Translating it yields CASSQTSGGNNEQFF.

This clonotype has a handful of counts. The rearrangement joins TRBV4-3 to TRBJ2-2; a possible D gene is TRBD2 (6 bases). This CDR3 contains 15 residues. V was shortened by 9 bases and J by 2 bases, with 16 bases between the two germline ends. The V gene's germline CDR1 is LGHNA and CDR2 YSLEER. In nucleotides, the CDR3 is TGCGCCAGTAACGGGGGTTACCTAAACACCGGGGAGCTGTTTTTT. Amino acid sequence: CASNGGYLNTGELFF.

Only a few counts were recorded for this clonotype. The chain has TRBV27 and TRBJ2-7, with TRBD2 as a possible D gene (6 bases). Trimming left V 3 bases short and J 6 bases short, with 15 bases between. CDR1 and CDR2 (germline): MNHEY, SMNVEV (reference sequence). The CDR3 is made up of 14 amino acids. The CDR3 nucleotides read TGTGCCAGCAGTTTTGGCCCCCGGCGGGGCGAGCAGTACTTC. It codes for CASSFGPRRGEQYF.

This rearrangement joins TRBV10-1 to TRBJ2-7, with D unresolved. This CDR3 is 12 amino acids long. The germline gives CDR1 WNHNN, CDR2 SYGVQD (reference sequence). Trimming left V 0 bases short and J 3 bases short, with 3 bases between. The CDR3 nucleotides read TGCGCCAGCAGTGAGTCTAACTACGAGCAGTACTTC. Protein sequence: CASSESNYEQYF.

This clonotype was found many times. The chain couples TRBV12-3 or TRBV12-4 to TRBJ2-5; D might be TRBD1 or TRBD2, each matching 5 bases. V was pared by 5 bases and J by 5 bases, with 12 bases between. The CDR3 has 13 residues. CDR3 sequence reads: CASSTTGDETQYF. For the CDR3, the DNA is TGTGCCAGCAGTACGACTGGGGACGAGACCCAGTACTTC.

This clonotype has only a few counts. The chain uses TRBV6-5 and TRBJ2-3; a weak D match, TRBD2 (6 bases). The V gene's germline CDR1 is MNHEY and CDR2 SVGAGI. The germline V and J ends were trimmed by 4 bases and 1 base, with 12 bases remaining between them. This CDR3 is built from 15 residues. Here the CDR3 DNA reads TGTGCCAGCAGTTCCCAGGCTAGCGGCACAGATACGCAGTATTTT. This gives the protein CASSSQASGTDTQYF.

This clonotype was observed a few times. The V gene is TRBV20-1, the J gene TRBJ2-6, with TRBD1 matching 9 bases. Germline V gives CDR1 DFQATT, CDR2 SNEGSKA (reference sequence). This CDR3 region has 16 residues. V gave up 6 bases and J gave up 2 bases; unmatched junction bases: 8. DNA of the CDR3: TGCAGTGCGGGCGGGACAGGGAAGCCTGGGGCCAACGTCCTGACTTTC. Its protein product is CSAGGTGKPGANVLTF.